The entry below gives a single T cell receptor beta chain sequence along with its context. Its antigen is not yet known. A commercial ELISA kit detecting HCMV-specific IgG in serum was used to determine HCMV serostatus. Peripheral blood mononuclear cells were isolated from blood by Ficoll density gradient centrifugation. The data derive from a study of T cells expressing NK-cell markers (dated by TCRdb to the early 2020s). About the full investigation: Three sorted T-cell subsets (CD3+CD56+NKG2C+, CD3+CD56+NKG2C- and CD3+CD56-NKG2C+) from roughly eight donors had their TCR beta-chain repertoires profiled. All eight donors whose samples were sequenced were randomly selected healthy volunteers, three of them men and five women. Of the eight sequenced donors, seven were found to be HCMV-seropositive and one was found to be HCMV-seronegative. Illumina HiSeq 2000/2500, MiSeq or NextSeq was used to sequence libraries as 2 x 150 bp reads. Summary of the overall study and its limitations: Whether the expanded NKG2C-expressing T cell clones were specific for HCMV antigens was left unclear. In about 6 donors, the dominant CD3+CD56+NKG2C+ clonotypes were found to rank among the top 10 CD8+ clonotypes and to make up roughly 1.0-8% of CD8+ T cells. Those dominant clonotypes were again the most abundant among CD3+CD56-NKG2C+ cells in a handful of donors, at roughly 25-60.1%.

CDR1 LNHNV and CDR2 YYDKDF were looked up in the germline V gene (reference sequence). From the cysteine up to the phenylalanine, the CDR3 has a length of 16 residues. The coding DNA is unavailable. These reads were obtained on an Illumina HiSeq 2000. TCR beta cDNA libraries were made by 5'RACE template switching that added a universal primer site and unique molecular identifiers. cDNA synthesis was primed from the TCR beta constant segment and was followed by two successive PCR amplification steps. The authors processed their data as follows. MIGEC was used to demultiplex reads and group the reads by UMI, and MiTCR was used to assemble and quantify clonotypes. To remove erroneous sequences, TCR cDNA sequences were retained only when supported by two or more reads. The tcR package was used for downstream repertoire analysis, and clonotypes were matched across fractions by CDR3 nucleotide sequence plus V segment. VDJmatch was used to annotate antigen specificity against VDJdb, with one amino acid substitution allowed in CDR3. TCRdb reprocessed the reads, and each CDR3 protein sequence is entered once, without DNA. TCRdb's processing, not the authors', yielded these V and J calls. This sample's records show hundreds of thousands of distinct CDR3 sequences. Approximately 7% of the sample is taken by the ten largest.

Sequencing input: blood T cells: a sorted CD56 or NKG2C T cell subset, CD4+ or CD8+ T cells, or bulk PBMC T cells (not recorded which). The clonotype originates from a woman aged 18 to 69 in good health. This chain is built from TRBV15 and TRBJ2-2; TCRdb selects TRBD1, and the lack of DNA leaves this call unchecked. The CDR3 here reads CATQETVSWNTGELFF.